This TCR beta chain is from a study of T cell responses to AZD1222 COVID-19 vaccine. Study-wide points: Just 5 to 7 AZD1222 recipients tested seropositive at baseline. Donors were mostly white British, more females; clonal diversity possibly underestimated.

Repertoires were generated with immunoSEQ multiplex PCR, while TCRdb's copy carries only in-frame clones and drops some. The data show fewer than 200,000 clones, approximately 92% seen once. As regards this clone: The antigen is not known.

Trimming stripped 4 bases from V and 2 bases from J, with 18 bases between. The CDR3 is made up of 17 amino acids. The V gene's germline CDR1 is SGHTA and CDR2 FQGNSA. The source was peripheral blood, collected on day 0 of AZD1222 vaccination. The origin of this receptor is an adult in good health. The rearrangement uses TRBV7-2 and TRBJ1-3; D is ambiguous. The CDR3 DNA is TGTGCCAGCAGCTCGAGGACGCCGAAGGAGGCTGGAAACACCATATATTTT. Translated: CASSSRTPKEAGNTIYF.